This TCR beta chain was documented in a study of T-cell memory formation after mild COVID-19 (TCRdb year 2021). Context from the whole study: Most TCR sequence clusters were specific to one of the two donors. In a couple of donors, T-cell clones that expanded and contracted after mild COVID-19 were tracked by sequencing TCRalpha and TCRbeta repertoires over time. The cohort was made up of two young adult volunteers, one female and one male, who were previously healthy.

Ficoll-Paque density gradient centrifugation was the method used to isolate PBMCs. Details on this clonotype: What this receptor recognizes is not known. Base qualities are not at hand, and no much larger clone is one base apart.

Summary of the overall study and its limitations: SARS-CoV-2 specificity was not confirmed for the second-wave clones peaking on day 37. The detection of some responding clones in pre-infection memory suggests that pre-existing cross-reactive memory T cells joined the SARS-CoV-2 response. Balanced CD4/CD8 phenotypes were observed for clones contracting from day 15 to 85, whereas a bias towards CD4+ was observed for a second wave of clones expanding from day 15 to 37. Only two mild cases were covered by the study, and larger cohorts that include severe cases with pre-infection samples were considered necessary. Contracting CD4+ clones appeared mostly in the CM and EM memory subsets, whereas CD8+ clones were enriched in EMRA.

This sample was sequenced with an Illumina NovaSeq 6000. TCRalpha and TCRbeta cDNA libraries were built by 5'RACE with constant-segment primers, adding sample barcodes and unique molecular identifiers. RNA was extracted from every sample with Trizol reagent. The libraries were amplified in two PCR steps, and the second step added a second sample barcode and Illumina TruSeq adapters. Sequencing of libraries was performed on an Illumina NovaSeq with 2 x 150 bp paired-end reads. Regarding the original processing steps: The reads were demultiplexed and collapsed into UMI-guided consensus sequences using migec v1.2.7. Using mixcr v2.1.11, UMI consensuses were aligned to TRA and TRB V and J templates and then assembled into clonotypes. A clonotype was counted as expanded or contracted only when both edgeR and NoisET called the clonotype significant, with the noise models trained on biological replicates. For edgeR calls, the thresholds were a false discovery rate-adjusted p below 0.01 and a log2 fold-change of 1. PCA with hierarchical clustering of max-normalized trajectories of the 1000 most abundant clonotypes was used as exploratory dynamics analysis. Each responding clone was given a CD4 or CD8 phenotype based on the CD4+ and CD8+ repertoires, which had been sequenced separately. TCRdb reprocessing: public reads trimmed at Q25 with fastp, clones called with MiXCR, in-frame beta chains kept. One record per CDR3 amino acid sequence lists the most common genes and DNA. The authors' filters were not applied to this entry. Within this sample are roughly 410,000 distinct CDR3 sequences, with 24% of them counted one time only. Around 8.7% of the sample goes to the ten largest clones.

The sequenced sample consisted of PBMCs or a T cell subset sorted from them (not recorded which). This receptor was identified in an adult woman who had mild COVID-19 (a few samples of this study predate the infection). The sample titles of this study are shuffled in the database, so cell type and time point are left out; the donor was told from shared clones.

The sequenced DNA: TGCGCCAGCAGTACGGACGGGGCGAGAAACTATGGCTACACCTTC. Its protein reads: CASSTDGARNYGYTF. The chain is encoded by TRBV5-1 joined to TRBJ1-2; D gene: possibly TRBD1, on 5 matching bases. The CDR3, from cysteine to phenylalanine, totals 15 residues. The retained sequence is limited to the CDR3, 45 bases, with the frame set at the first base. CDR1 SGHRS and CDR2 YFSETQ are derived from the germline V gene. The germline ends are 16 bases apart after V is trimmed by 5 bases and J by 2 bases.